These 4 T cell receptor beta chains originate from one sample sequenced in a study of PD-1 blockade in classical Hodgkin lymphoma (dated by TCRdb to the early 2020s). In light of the paper, this sample's time point label describes: cycle 2 day 1 (C2D1) of nivolumab. All trial patients had relapsed after autologous stem cell transplantation, with cohorts A, B and C differing in prior brentuximab vedotin exposure. The library was generated by the immunoSEQ multiplex PCR assay. TCRdb stores this immuneACCESS table with in-frame sequences only. Part of the clones is absent; in the studies checked, under half of the shortfall reflects unresolved V genes, and no reason is known for the rest. The sample profile shows approximately 98,000 clones; roughly nine tenths of them were found once. About 20% of the sample lies in the top ten. The material was peripheral blood mononuclear cells (PBMCs), obtained before the second cycle of nivolumab. The receptors were gathered from a human donor with classical Hodgkin lymphoma.

In its sample, this clone was seen once. The rearrangement joins TRBV15 to TRBJ1-2; D gene uncertain. V dropped 0 bases and J dropped 7 bases, with 6 bases sitting between them. CDR1 LNHNV and CDR2 YYDKDF come from the germline V gene (reference sequence). The CDR3 covers 12 residues. CDR3 sequence reads: CATSREGFGYTF. In DNA, the CDR3 is TGTGCCACCAGCAGAGAAGGGTTTGGCTACACCTTC.

This chain joins TRBV6-5 and TRBJ1-1; D is undetermined. The CDR3 runs 13 residues. With 7 bases removed from V and 3 bases from J, the gap between germline ends came to 12 bases. From germline, CDR1 is MNHEY and CDR2 SVGAGI. The CDR3 bases are TGTGCCAGCAAGAAAACGGACTACACTGAAGCTTTCTTT. Protein: CASKKTDYTEAFF.

This chain joins TRBV15 and TRBJ2-7; D is uncertain. The CDR3 runs 13 residues. CDR1 LNHNV and CDR2 YYDKDF come from the germline V gene (reference sequence). Trimming stripped 5 bases from V and 0 bases from J, with 8 bases between. The CDR3 here is CATSGVLSYEQYF. CDR3 DNA: TGTGCCACCAGCGGAGTTCTCTCCTACGAGCAGTACTTC.

The V call is TRBV4-3, the J call TRBJ2-7; D unclear. This CDR3 contains 15 residues. V was shortened by 0 bases and J by 3 bases, with 12 bases between the two germline ends. Germline V lookup: CDR1 LGHNA, CDR2 YSLEER. CDR3 nucleotide sequence: TGCGCCAGCAGCCAAGAAAGTCAACAGCGCTACGAGCAGTACTTC. Residues: CASSQESQQRYEQYF.